This TCR beta chain was identified during a study of cytomegalovirus exposure and HLA in healthy donors. Study context: A later analysis reported the 90 to 150 validation repertoires used the same platform as the roughly 700 first-cohort repertoires. Findings and caveats of the study: Later, an analysis found that TCR clusters from the first cohort tended to co-occur in the 120 validation repertoires. Across donors, most TCRs were seen rarely, yet some public ones were widespread.

Donors came from a validation cohort of some 130 subjects, distinct from the first 666-subject cohort. The CDR3 spans 15 residues. V was clipped by 4 bases and J by 3 bases; unmatched bases: 7. Per germline, CDR1 SGHNT and CDR2 YYREEE (reference sequence). Clones were sequenced by immunoSEQ multiplex PCR, and TCRdb holds only the in-frame ones, with some missing. The sample includes fewer than 400,000 clones, approximately 85% seen only once; the top ten take around 0.91%. Comment on this clone: Its specificity is not known.

The sample was PBMCs. The source is a man between 25 and 39 years old in good health and CMV-seronegative. The V and J genes are TRBV5-4 and TRBJ1-2, with 9 bases matching TRBD1. CDR3 sequence reads: CASSAGQGSHYGYTF. CDR3 in DNA: TGTGCCAGCAGCGCAGGACAGGGGTCCCACTATGGCTACACCTTC.